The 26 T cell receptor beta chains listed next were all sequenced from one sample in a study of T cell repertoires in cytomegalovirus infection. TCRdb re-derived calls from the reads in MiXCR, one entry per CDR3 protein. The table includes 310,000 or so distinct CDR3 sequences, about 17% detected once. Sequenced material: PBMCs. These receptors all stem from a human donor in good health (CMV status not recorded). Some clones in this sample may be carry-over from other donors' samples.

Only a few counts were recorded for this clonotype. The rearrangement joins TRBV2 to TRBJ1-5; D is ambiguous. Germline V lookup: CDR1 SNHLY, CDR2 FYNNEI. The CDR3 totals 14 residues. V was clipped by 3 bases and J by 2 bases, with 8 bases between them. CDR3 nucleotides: TGTGCCAGCAGTGAGGGCGTCGGCAATCAGCCCCAGCATTTT. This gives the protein CASSEGVGNQPQHF.

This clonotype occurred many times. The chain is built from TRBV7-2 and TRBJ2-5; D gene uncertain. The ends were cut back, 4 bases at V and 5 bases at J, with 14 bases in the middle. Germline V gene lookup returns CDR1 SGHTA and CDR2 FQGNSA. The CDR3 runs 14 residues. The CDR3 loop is CASSSPTFPETQYF. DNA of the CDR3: TGTGCCAGCAGCTCTCCGACTTTTCCCGAGACCCAGTACTTC.

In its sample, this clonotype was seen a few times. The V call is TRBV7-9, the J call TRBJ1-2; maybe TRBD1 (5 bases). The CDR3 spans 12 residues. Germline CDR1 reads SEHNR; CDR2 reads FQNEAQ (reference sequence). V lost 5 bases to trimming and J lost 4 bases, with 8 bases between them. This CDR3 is CASSDSPYGYTF. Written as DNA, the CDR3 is TGTGCCAGCAGCGACAGTCCCTATGGCTACACCTTC.

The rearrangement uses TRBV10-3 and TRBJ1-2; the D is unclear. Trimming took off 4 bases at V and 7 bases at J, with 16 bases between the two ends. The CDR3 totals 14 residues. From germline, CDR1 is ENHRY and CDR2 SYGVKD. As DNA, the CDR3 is TGTGCCATCAGTGCAGGCGGGGAGACCTTTGGCTACACCTTC. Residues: CAISAGGETFGYTF.

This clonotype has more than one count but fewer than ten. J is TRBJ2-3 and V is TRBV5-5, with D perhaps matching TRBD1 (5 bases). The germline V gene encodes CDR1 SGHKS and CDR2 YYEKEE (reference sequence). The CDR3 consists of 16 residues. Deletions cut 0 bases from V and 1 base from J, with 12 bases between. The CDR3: CASSLVAQVGTDTQYF. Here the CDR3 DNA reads TGTGCCAGCAGCTTGGTGGCACAGGTGGGCACAGATACGCAGTATTTT.

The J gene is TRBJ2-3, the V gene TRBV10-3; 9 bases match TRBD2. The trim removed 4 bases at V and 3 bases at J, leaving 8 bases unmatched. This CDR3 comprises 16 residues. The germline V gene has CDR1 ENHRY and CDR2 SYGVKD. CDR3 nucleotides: TGTGCCATCAGTGCGTCTAGCGGGGTCTTGACAGATACGCAGTATTTT. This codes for CAISASSGVLTDTQYF.

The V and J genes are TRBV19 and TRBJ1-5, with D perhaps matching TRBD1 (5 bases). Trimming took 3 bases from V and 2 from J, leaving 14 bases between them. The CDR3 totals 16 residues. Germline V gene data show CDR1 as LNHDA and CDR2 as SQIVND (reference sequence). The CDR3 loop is CASSISPRAGNQPQHF. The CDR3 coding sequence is TGTGCCAGTAGTATCTCTCCCAGGGCCGGCAATCAGCCCCAGCATTTT.

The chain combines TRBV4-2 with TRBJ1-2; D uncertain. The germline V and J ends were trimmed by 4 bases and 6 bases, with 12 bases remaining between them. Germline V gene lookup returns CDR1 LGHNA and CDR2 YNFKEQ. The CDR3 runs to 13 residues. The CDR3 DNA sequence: TGTGCCAGCAGCCCACTGGCGAGGGATGGCTACACCTTC. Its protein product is CASSPLARDGYTF.

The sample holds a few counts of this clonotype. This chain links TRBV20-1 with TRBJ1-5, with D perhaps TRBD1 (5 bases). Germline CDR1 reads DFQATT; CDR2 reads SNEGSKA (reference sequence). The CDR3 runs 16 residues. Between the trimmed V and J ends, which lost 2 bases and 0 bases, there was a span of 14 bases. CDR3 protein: CSARQGVGYSNQPQHF. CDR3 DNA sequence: TGCAGTGCTAGACAGGGTGTGGGATATAGCAATCAGCCCCAGCATTTT.

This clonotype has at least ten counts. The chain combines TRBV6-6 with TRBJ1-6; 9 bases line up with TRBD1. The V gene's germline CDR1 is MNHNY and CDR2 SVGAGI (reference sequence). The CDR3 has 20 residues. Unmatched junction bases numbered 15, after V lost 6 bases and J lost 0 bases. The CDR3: CASSSQGTGRGLSYNSPLHF. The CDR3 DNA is TGTGCCAGCAGCTCCCAGGGGACAGGGAGGGGACTCTCCTATAATTCACCCCTCCACTTT.

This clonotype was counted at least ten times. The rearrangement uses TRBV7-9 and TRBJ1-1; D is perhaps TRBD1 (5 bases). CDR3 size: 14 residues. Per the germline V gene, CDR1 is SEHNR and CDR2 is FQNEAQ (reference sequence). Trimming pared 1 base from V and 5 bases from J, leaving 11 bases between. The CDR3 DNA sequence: TGTGCCAGCAGCTTAGTTACCCGGGGGACTGAAGCTTTCTTT. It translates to CASSLVTRGTEAFF.

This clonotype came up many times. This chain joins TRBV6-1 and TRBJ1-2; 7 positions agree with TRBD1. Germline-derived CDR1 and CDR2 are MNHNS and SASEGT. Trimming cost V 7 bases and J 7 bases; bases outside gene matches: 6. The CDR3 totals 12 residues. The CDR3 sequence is CASTTGDIGYTF. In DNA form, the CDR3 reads TGTGCCAGCACCACAGGGGACATTGGCTACACCTTC.

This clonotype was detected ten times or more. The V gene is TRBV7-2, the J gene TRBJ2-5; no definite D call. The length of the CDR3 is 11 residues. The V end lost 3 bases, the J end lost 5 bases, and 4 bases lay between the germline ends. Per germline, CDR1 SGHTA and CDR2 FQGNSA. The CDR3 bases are TGTGCCAGCAGCTTTGTGGAGACCCAGTACTTC. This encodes CASSFVETQYF.

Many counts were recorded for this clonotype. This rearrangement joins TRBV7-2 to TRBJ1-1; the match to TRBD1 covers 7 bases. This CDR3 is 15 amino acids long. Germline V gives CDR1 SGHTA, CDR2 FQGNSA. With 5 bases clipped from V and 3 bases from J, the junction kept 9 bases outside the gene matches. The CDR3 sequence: CASSPPGTEDTEAFF. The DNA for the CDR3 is TGTGCCAGCAGCCCCCCCGGGACAGAAGACACTGAAGCTTTCTTT.

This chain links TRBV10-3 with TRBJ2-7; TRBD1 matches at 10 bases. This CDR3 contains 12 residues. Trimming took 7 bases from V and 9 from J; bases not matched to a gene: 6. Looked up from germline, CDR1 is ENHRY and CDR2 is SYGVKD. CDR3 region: CAITPGQGRQYF. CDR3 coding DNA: TGTGCCATCACTCCGGGACAGGGGCGGCAGTACTTC.

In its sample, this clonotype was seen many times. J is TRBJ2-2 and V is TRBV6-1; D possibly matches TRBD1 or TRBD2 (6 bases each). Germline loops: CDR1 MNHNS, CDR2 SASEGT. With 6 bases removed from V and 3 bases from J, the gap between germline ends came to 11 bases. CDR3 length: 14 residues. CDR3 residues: CASRLRGDTGELFF. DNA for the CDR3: TGTGCCAGCAGATTGAGGGGGGACACCGGGGAGCTGTTTTTT.

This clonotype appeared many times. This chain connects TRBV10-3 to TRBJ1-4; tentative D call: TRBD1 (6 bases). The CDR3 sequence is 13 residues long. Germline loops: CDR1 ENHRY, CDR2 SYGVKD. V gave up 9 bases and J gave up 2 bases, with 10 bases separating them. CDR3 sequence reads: CAIAQGTNEKLFF. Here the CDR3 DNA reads TGTGCCATTGCGCAGGGGACTAATGAAAAACTGTTTTTT.

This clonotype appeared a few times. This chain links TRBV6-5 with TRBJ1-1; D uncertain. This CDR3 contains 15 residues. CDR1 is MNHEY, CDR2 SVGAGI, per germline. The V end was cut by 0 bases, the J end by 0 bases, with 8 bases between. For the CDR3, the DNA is TGTGCCAGCAGTTACTCCTCCCCTCTGAACACTGAAGCTTTCTTT. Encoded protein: CASSYSSPLNTEAFF.

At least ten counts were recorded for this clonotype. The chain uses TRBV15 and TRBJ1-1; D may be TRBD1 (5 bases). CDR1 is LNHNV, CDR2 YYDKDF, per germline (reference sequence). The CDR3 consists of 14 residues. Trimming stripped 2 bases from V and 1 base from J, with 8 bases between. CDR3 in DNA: TGTGCCACCAGCAGATCGACAGCGAACACTGAAGCTTTCTTT. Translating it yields CATSRSTANTEAFF.

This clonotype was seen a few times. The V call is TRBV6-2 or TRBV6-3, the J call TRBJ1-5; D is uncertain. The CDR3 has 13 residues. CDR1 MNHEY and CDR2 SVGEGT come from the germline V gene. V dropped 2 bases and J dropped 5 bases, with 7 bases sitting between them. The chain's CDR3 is CASSYDADQPQHF. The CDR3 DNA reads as TGTGCCAGCAGTTACGACGCTGATCAGCCCCAGCATTTT.

CDR3 amino acids: CASSPRSPINEQFF. The DNA of the CDR3 is TGTGCCAGCAGCCCCCGATCGCCTATAAATGAGCAGTTCTTC. V and J are TRBV11-2 and TRBJ2-1; D gene ambiguous. The CDR3 totals 14 residues. Germline CDR1 SGHAT, CDR2 FQNNGV. V dropped 5 bases and J dropped 7 bases, with 15 bases sitting between them.

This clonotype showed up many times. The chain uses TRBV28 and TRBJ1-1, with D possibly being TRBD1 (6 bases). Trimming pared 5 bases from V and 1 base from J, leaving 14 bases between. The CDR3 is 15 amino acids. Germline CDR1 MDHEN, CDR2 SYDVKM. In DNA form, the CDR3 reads TGTGCCAGCAGTACCTTACAGGGAACGAACACTGAAGCTTTCTTT. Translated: CASSTLQGTNTEAFF.

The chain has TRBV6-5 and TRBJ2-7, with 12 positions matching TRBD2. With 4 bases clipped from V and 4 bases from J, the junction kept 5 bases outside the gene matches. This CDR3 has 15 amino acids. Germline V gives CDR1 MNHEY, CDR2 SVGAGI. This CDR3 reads CASSSGLAGRYEQYF. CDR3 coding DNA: TGTGCCAGCAGTTCCGGACTAGCGGGACGATACGAGCAGTACTTC.

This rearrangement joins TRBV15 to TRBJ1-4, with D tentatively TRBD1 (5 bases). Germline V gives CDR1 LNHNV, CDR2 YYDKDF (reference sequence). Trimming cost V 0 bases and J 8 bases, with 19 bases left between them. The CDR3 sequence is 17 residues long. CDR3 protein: CATSRDLLTPGEEKLFF. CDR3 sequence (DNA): TGTGCCACCAGCAGAGACCTCCTCACCCCGGGGGAAGAAAAACTGTTTTTT.

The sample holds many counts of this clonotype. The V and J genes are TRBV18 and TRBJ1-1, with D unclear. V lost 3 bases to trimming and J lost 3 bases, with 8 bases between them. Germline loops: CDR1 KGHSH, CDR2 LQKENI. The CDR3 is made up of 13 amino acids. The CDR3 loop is CASSPEQYTEAFF. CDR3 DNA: TGTGCCAGCTCACCGGAGCAGTACACTGAAGCTTTCTTT.

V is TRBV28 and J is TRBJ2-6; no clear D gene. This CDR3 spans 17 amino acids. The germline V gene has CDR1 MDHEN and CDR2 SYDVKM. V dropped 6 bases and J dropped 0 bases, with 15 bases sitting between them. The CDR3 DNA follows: TGTGCCAGCAGCCCCCCCAGTTCCCTCTCTGGGGCCAACGTCCTGACTTTC. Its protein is CASSPPSSLSGANVLTF.